This T cell receptor beta chain was captured by sequencing in a study of T-cell reconstitution after alpha-beta-depleted transplantation in children. Preparation of the TCRbeta library used unique molecular identifiers. In TCRdb, the PCR reads were re-called with MiXCR into one record per CDR3 protein. This sample yields about 600,000 distinct CDR3 sequences, of which 10% to 15% are seen a single time; approximately 2% belongs to the top ten. V gave up 7 bases and J gave up 0 bases, with 13 bases separating them. There are 14 residues in the CDR3. Study-wide results and limits: Surviving recipient cells, namely T cells and thymic progenitors, were the source of high day-60 TCRbeta diversity in some patients.

Comments on this clonotype: The antigen remains unidentified. A read error may explain this, as a much larger clone is one base away.

Specimen: PBMCs, mostly from graft donor cells, collected 360 days after TCRalphabeta/CD19-depleted stem cell transplant. The chain combines TRBV12-3 or TRBV12-4 with TRBJ2-7; perhaps TRBD2 as D (5 bases). This TCR came from a male patient under 18 who had a stem cell transplant for acute myeloid leukemia, so the T cells may come from the graft donor. In DNA form, the CDR3 reads TGTGCCAGCAACCAGGACTGGAGCTCCTACGAGCAGTACTTC. Protein product: CASNQDWSSYEQYF.